The 28 T cell receptor beta chains in this list originate from one sample, sequenced in a study of neurological immune-mediated disorders. Each CDR3 protein is one row after TCRdb ran MiXCR on the 5' RACE reads. The table shows 70,000 to 90,000 distinct CDR3 sequences, with 5% to 5.5% occurring only once. The sequenced sample consisted of PBMCs. These receptors came from a woman aged 30 to 39 with multiple sclerosis.

This clonotype came up many times. This chain joins TRBV11-2 and TRBJ2-1; D may match TRBD1 or TRBD2 (6 bases each). This CDR3 is 15 amino acids long. The germline CDR1 and CDR2 sequences are SGHAT and FQNNGV. V lost 5 bases and J lost 7, with 18 bases in between. CDR3 in DNA: TGTGCCAGCAGCCTGAACTTGGGCGGGACAAATGAGCAGTTCTTC. Translating it yields CASSLNLGGTNEQFF.

This clonotype showed up many times. The chain carries TRBV6-5 and TRBJ2-5; 10 nucleotides align to TRBD1. Germline V gene lookup returns CDR1 MNHEY and CDR2 SVGAGI. V was pared by 5 bases and J by 7 bases, with 4 bases of the junction left unmatched. This CDR3 is built from 13 residues. The CDR3 DNA reads TGTGCCAGCAGTAAAGGACAGGGGGGGACCCAGTACTTC. Translating it yields CASSKGQGGTQYF.

This clonotype came up many times. This chain uses TRBV20-1 with TRBJ2-1, with 12 nucleotides matching TRBD2. CDR3 size: 15 residues. The trim removed 1 base at V and 6 bases at J, leaving 4 bases unmatched. Per germline, CDR1 DFQATT and CDR2 SNEGSKA (reference sequence). The chain's CDR3 is CSARARGLAGNEQFF. Here the CDR3 DNA reads TGCAGTGCTAGAGCCCGGGGACTAGCGGGCAATGAGCAGTTCTTC.

The rearrangement joins TRBV10-1 to TRBJ2-3; weak D call: TRBD2 (5 bases). Trimming removed 5 bases at V and 4 bases at J, with 10 bases between. This CDR3 region has 13 residues. CDR1 is WNHNN and CDR2 is SYGVQD in the germline V gene (reference sequence). The CDR3 reads CASSLTNSDTQYF. DNA for the CDR3: TGCGCCAGCAGTCTGACTAACTCAGATACGCAGTATTTT.

Many counts were recorded for this clonotype. This chain connects TRBV20-1 to TRBJ2-1; 13 bases fit TRBD2. Trimming removed 2 bases from V and 6 bases from J; junction bases left unmatched: 4. In germline, CDR1 is DFQATT, CDR2 SNEGSKA (reference sequence). The CDR3 has 15 residues. CDR3 amino acids: CSARMGLAGLNEQFF. The CDR3, as DNA: TGCAGTGCTAGAATGGGACTAGCGGGGCTCAATGAGCAGTTCTTC.

This clonotype was seen many times. The chain has TRBV10-2 and TRBJ2-5; D is unclear. Germline lookup yields CDR1 WSHSY and CDR2 SAAADI. Trimming shortened V by 6 bases and J by 2 bases, and 16 bases separated the two germline ends. CDR3 length: 15 residues. CDR3 sequence (DNA): TGCGCCAGCAGGTTGGGATGGCCCTTACAAGAGACCCAGTACTTC. Its translation: CASRLGWPLQETQYF.

This clonotype was observed at least ten times. V gene TRBV5-5 combines with J gene TRBJ2-1; a possible D gene is TRBD2 (5 bases). V was trimmed by 0 bases and J by 7 bases, leaving 14 bases between them. This CDR3 is 15 amino acids long. CDR1 and CDR2 from the germline V gene are SGHKS and YYEKEE (reference sequence). The CDR3 loop reads CASSLGLAGRNEQFF. In DNA, the CDR3 is TGTGCCAGCAGCTTGGGGCTAGCCGGACGTAATGAGCAGTTCTTC.

Concerning this clonotype: The CDR3 carries no conserved terminal phenylalanine or tryptophan, so it likely arises from a read error. The V call is TRBV18, the J call TRBJ2-1; D is unresolved. The V gene's germline CDR1 is KGHSH and CDR2 LQKENI. The V and J ends lost 2 bases and 0 bases respectively, with 14 bases between them. CDR3 length equals 17 residues. CDR3 region: CASSPFKGQFSYNEQFI. CDR3 sequence (DNA): TGTGCCAGCTCACCATTCAAAGGTCAGTTCTCCTACAATGAGCAGTTCATC.

In its sample, this clonotype was seen once. A clone one base away is much larger, so this may be a read error. V is TRBV27 and J is TRBJ2-7, with TRBD2 matching 11 bases. CDR1 and CDR2 (germline): MNHEY, SMNVEV (reference sequence). This CDR3 is built from 14 residues. As DNA, the CDR3 is TGTGCCAGCAGTAAACTAGCGGGAGCCTACGAGCTGTACTTC. Translation: CASSKLAGAYELYF.

In this sample, this clonotype turned up many times. The chain employs TRBV12-3 or TRBV12-4 and TRBJ2-7; the D gene is possibly TRBD1 (6 bases). The CDR3 sequence is 15 residues long. Trimming shortened V by 5 bases and J by 2 bases, and 16 bases separated the two germline ends. CDR3 protein: CASSAYRDWAYEQYF. CDR3 bases: TGTGCCAGCAGTGCCTACAGGGATTGGGCCTACGAGCAGTACTTC.

This clonotype came up many times. The rearrangement joins TRBV20-1 to TRBJ1-2; the match to TRBD1 covers 9 bases. Germline CDR1 is DFQATT and CDR2 is SNEGSKA (reference sequence). The CDR3 length is 15 residues. J lost 2 bases, V lost 1 base, and 5 bases had no gene match. The CDR3 loop is CSARGNRGLNYGYTF. CDR3 nucleotides: TGCAGTGCTAGAGGCAACAGGGGGCTGAACTATGGCTACACCTTC.

This clonotype was seen at least ten times. The rearrangement links TRBV5-1 to TRBJ1-2; D unclear. Germline V gives CDR1 SGHRS, CDR2 YFSETQ. Deletions cut 0 bases from V and 6 bases from J, with 9 bases between. CDR3 size: 13 residues. The DNA for the CDR3 is TGCGCCAGCAGCTTGGGCGTCGGGGATGGCTACACCTTC. It specifies CASSLGVGDGYTF.

There are many counts of this clonotype. J is TRBJ2-5 and V is TRBV5-1; D not certain. V was trimmed by 0 bases and J by 1 base, leaving 10 bases between them. Germline lookup yields CDR1 SGHRS and CDR2 YFSETQ. The CDR3 contains 15 residues. CDR3 protein: CASSLAAVSQETQYF. In DNA form, the CDR3 reads TGCGCCAGCAGCTTGGCCGCGGTATCCCAAGAGACCCAGTACTTC.

This clonotype appeared many times. V gene TRBV6-5 combines with J gene TRBJ2-1; 9 bases map to TRBD1. The CDR3 has 17 residues. Trimming removed 5 bases from V and 7 bases from J; junction bases left unmatched: 15. The V gene's germline CDR1 is MNHEY and CDR2 SVGAGI. CDR3 in DNA: TGTGCCAGCAGTCTTCGTATGGGACAGGGCTCGTGGAATGAGCAGTTCTTC. Encoded protein: CASSLRMGQGSWNEQFF.

This clonotype was counted many times. The rearrangement uses TRBV5-1 and TRBJ2-6; perhaps TRBD2 as D (5 bases). The V end was cut by 1 base, the J end by 3 bases, with 14 bases between. The germline V gene has CDR1 SGHRS and CDR2 YFSETQ. There are 17 residues in the CDR3. The CDR3 bases are TGCGCCAGCAGCTTGATAGGGTCTCGGGGTGGGGCCAACGTCCTGACTTTC. It encodes CASSLIGSRGGANVLTF.

Many counts were recorded for this clonotype. Germline and junction disagree at one end, which may indicate a read error. The genes are TRBV10-3 and TRBJ1-1; the match to TRBD1 covers 7 bases. Germline CDR1 is ENHRY and CDR2 is SYGVKD. The CDR3 runs to 11 residues. This chain's CDR3 is CATRQGHTANF. For the CDR3, the DNA is TGTGCCACGAGACAGGGACATACGGCAAACTTT.

This clonotype was counted ten times or more. The chain employs TRBV6-2 or TRBV6-3 and TRBJ1-1; the D gene is possibly TRBD1 (5 bases). The CDR3 is 15 amino acids. Trimming pared 6 bases from V and 6 bases from J, leaving 20 bases between. CDR1 MNHEY and CDR2 SVGEGT come from the germline V gene. CDR3 bases: TGTGCCAGCAGCCCCCCGGCAGGGAGGATTGCTGAAGCTTTCTTT. This gives the protein CASSPPAGRIAEAFF.

This clonotype appeared a few times. The chain links TRBV20-1 to TRBJ1-1; TRBD1 might be the D (6 bases). Germline assignment: CDR1 DFQATT and CDR2 SNEGSKA (reference sequence). V lost 4 bases, J lost 1 base, and 19 bases lay in between. The CDR3 has 16 amino acids. The CDR3 loop reads CSATDGSPRGNTEAFF. As DNA, the CDR3 is TGCAGTGCTACCGACGGGTCCCCCAGGGGGAACACTGAAGCTTTCTTT.

At least ten counts were recorded for this clonotype. The CDR3 DNA follows: TGCGCCAGCAGCTTGGCGGGTAGCGGGGGCAATGAGCAGTTCTTC. Its translation: CASSLAGSGGNEQFF. This rearrangement joins TRBV5-1 to TRBJ2-1, with TRBD2 matching over 9 bases. The CDR3 is 15 residues long. V gave up 0 bases and J gave up 6 bases; unmatched junction bases: 4. Germline loops: CDR1 SGHRS, CDR2 YFSETQ.

The gene calls are TRBV6-5 and TRBJ2-7; D may correspond to TRBD1 or TRBD2 (6 bases each). The CDR3 length is 14 residues. Germline V gene sequence: CDR1 MNHEY, CDR2 SVGAGI. Trimming cost V 0 bases and J 6 bases, with 12 bases left between them. CDR3 region: CASSYSGGTVEQYF. The DNA of the CDR3 is TGTGCCAGCAGTTACTCAGGGGGGACGGTCGAGCAGTACTTC.

This clonotype was recorded many times. The chain is built from TRBV6-6 and TRBJ1-1; D gene ambiguous. CDR1 is MNHNY, CDR2 SVGAGI, per germline (reference sequence). CDR3 size: 12 residues. Trimming removed 2 bases at V and 3 bases at J, with 4 bases between. This CDR3 reads CASSYGDTEAFF. The CDR3 DNA follows: TGTGCCAGCAGTTACGGGGACACTGAAGCTTTCTTT.

This chain links TRBV10-3 with TRBJ2-2; TRBD2 matches 10 bases. The CDR3 sequence is 15 residues long. Germline CDR1 and CDR2: ENHRY and SYGVKD. The trim removed 5 bases at V and 5 bases at J, leaving 5 bases unmatched. The DNA for the CDR3 is TGTGCCATCAGTTTCCTAGCGGGGGAGACCGGGGAGCTGTTTTTT. Encoded protein: CAISFLAGETGELFF.

This clonotype has ten or more counts. The V call is TRBV3-1, the J call TRBJ2-1; D not resolved. V was cut by 5 bases and J by 5 bases, with 16 bases left in between. This CDR3 is built from 15 residues. Germline CDR1 reads LGHDT; CDR2 reads YNNKEL (reference sequence). The CDR3 nucleotides are TGTGCCAGCAGCATCTCCTCAGACCTCAACAATGAGCAGTTCTTC. This sequence encodes CASSISSDLNNEQFF.

The V and J genes are TRBV20-1 and TRBJ2-7; 9 nucleotides align to TRBD2. Germline V gene sequence: CDR1 DFQATT, CDR2 SNEGSKA (reference sequence). J was trimmed by 4 bases and V by 2 bases; bases with no gene match: 6. The CDR3 contains 14 residues. CDR3 DNA: TGCAGTGCTAGAATGGCTAGCGGGATATACGAGCAGTACTTC. The encoded protein is CSARMASGIYEQYF.

Ten or more counts support this clonotype. The V and J genes are TRBV12-3 or TRBV12-4 and TRBJ2-1; TRBD2 matches at 10 bases. The CDR3 sequence is 15 residues long. V lost 7 bases and J lost 7; bases outside the gene matches: 10. As DNA, the CDR3 is TGTGCCAGCACCCGGGGACTAGCGCCGGGTAATGAGCAGTTCTTC. This encodes CASTRGLAPGNEQFF.

The chain recombines TRBV27 with TRBJ2-7; 8 bases match TRBD1. Germline V gene lookup returns CDR1 MNHEY and CDR2 SMNVEV (reference sequence). This CDR3 has 13 residues. The junction had 5 bases not matched to a gene; V was cut back by 8 bases and J by 2 bases. In DNA form, the CDR3 reads TGTGCCAGCGCCTCGGGACAGGCCTACGAGCAGTACTTC. Protein product: CASASGQAYEQYF.

V is TRBV5-6 and J is TRBJ2-7, with D tentatively TRBD1 or TRBD2 (5 bases each). This CDR3 is 13 amino acids long. The V gene lost 6 bases and the J gene lost 7 bases, with 17 bases spanning the gap. The V gene's germline CDR1 is SGHDT and CDR2 YYEEEE. CDR3 sequence reads: CASTFSGTREQYF. CDR3 bases: TGTGCCAGCACCTTCTCAGGGACGAGAGAGCAGTACTTC.

This clonotype was recorded many times. This sequence joins TRBV5-6 and TRBJ2-1; D gene unclear. The CDR3 runs 11 residues. V was trimmed by 4 bases and J by 8 bases, leaving 7 bases between them. Germline lookup yields CDR1 SGHDT and CDR2 YYEEEE. The CDR3 bases are TGTGCCAGCAGCATTGGGGATGAGCAGTTCTTC. Encoded protein: CASSIGDEQFF.